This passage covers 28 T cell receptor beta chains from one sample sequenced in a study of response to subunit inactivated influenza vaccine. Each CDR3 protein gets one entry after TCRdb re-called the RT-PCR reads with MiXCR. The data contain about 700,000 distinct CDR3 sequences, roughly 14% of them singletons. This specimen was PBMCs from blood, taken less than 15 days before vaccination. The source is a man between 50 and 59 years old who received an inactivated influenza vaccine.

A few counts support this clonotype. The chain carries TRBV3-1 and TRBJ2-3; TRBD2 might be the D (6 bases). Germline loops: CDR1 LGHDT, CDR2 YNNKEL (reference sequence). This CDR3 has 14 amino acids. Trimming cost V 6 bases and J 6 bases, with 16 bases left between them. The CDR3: CASRPWREADTQYF. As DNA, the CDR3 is TGTGCCAGCAGACCATGGAGGGAAGCGGATACGCAGTATTTT.

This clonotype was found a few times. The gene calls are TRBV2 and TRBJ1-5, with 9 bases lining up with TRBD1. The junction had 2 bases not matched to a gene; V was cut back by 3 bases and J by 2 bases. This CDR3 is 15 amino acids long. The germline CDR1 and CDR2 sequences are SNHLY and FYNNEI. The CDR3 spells CASSDRTGGNQPQHF. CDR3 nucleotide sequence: TGTGCCAGCAGTGACAGGACAGGGGGCAATCAGCCCCAGCATTTT.

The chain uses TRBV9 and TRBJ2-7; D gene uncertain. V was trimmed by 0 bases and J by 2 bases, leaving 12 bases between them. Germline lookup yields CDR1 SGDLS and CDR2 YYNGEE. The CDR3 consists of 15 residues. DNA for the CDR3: TGTGCCAGCAGCGTAGCCGGAGCACCTACCTACGAGCAGTACTTC. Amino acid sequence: CASSVAGAPTYEQYF.

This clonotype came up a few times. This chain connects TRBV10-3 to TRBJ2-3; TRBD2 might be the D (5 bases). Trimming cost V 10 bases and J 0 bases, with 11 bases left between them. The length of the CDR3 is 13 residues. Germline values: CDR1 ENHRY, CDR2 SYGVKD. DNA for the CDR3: TGTGCCACTGCTAGCCATAGCACAGATACGCAGTATTTT. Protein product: CATASHSTDTQYF.

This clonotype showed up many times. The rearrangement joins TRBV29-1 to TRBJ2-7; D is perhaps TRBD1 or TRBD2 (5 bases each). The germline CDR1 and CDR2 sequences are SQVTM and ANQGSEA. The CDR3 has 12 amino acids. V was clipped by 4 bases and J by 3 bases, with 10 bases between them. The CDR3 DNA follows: TGCAGCGTTGCATGGGGGTTCTACGAGCAGTACTTC. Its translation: CSVAWGFYEQYF.

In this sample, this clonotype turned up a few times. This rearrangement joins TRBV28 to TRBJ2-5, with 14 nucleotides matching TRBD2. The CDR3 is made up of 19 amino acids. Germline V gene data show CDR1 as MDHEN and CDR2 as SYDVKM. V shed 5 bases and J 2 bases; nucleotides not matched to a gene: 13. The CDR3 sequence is CASSGIGTSGSRMQETQYF. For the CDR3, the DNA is TGTGCCAGCAGTGGGATCGGGACTAGCGGGAGCAGGATGCAAGAGACCCAGTACTTC.

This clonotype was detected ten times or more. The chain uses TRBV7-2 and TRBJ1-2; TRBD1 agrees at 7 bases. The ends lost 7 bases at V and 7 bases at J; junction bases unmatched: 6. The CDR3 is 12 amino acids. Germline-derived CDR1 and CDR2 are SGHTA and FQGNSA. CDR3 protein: CASTSDRTGYTF. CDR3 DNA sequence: TGTGCCAGCACCTCGGACAGGACTGGCTACACCTTC.

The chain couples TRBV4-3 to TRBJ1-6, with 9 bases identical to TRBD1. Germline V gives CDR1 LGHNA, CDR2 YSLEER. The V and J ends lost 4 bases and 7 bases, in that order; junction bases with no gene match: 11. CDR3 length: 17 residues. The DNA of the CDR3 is TGCGCCAGCAGCCTAACCGTAGGACAGGGGTTAAATTCACCCCTCCACTTT. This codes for CASSLTVGQGLNSPLHF.

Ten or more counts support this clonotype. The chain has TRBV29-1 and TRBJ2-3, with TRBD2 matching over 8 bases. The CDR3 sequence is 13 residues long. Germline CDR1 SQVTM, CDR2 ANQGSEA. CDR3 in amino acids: CSAGTRFTDTQYF. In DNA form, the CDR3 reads TGCAGTGCCGGGACTAGGTTCACAGATACGCAGTATTTT.

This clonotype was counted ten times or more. The CDR3 nucleotides read TGTGCCAGCAGCTTAGACAGACCCAATGAGCAGTTCTTC. Translating gives CASSLDRPNEQFF. The rearrangement links TRBV11-2 to TRBJ2-1; D uncertain. Trimming took off 0 bases at V and 6 bases at J, with 6 bases between the two ends. The CDR3 has 13 amino acids. CDR1 is SGHAT and CDR2 is FQNNGV in the germline V gene.

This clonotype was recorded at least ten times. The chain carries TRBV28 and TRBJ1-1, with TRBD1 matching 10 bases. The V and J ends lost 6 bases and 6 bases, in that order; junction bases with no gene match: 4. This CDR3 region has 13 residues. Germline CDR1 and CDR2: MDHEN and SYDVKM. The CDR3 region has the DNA TGTGCCAGCAGAGGACAGGGGGAGGCTGAAGCTTTCTTT. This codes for CASRGQGEAEAFF.

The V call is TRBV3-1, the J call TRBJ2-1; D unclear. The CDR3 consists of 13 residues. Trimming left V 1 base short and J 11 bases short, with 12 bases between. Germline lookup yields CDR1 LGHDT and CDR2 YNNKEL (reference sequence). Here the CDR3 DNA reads TGTGCCAGCAGCCAAGCCCCCTTAGGGCAGCAGTTCTTC. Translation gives CASSQAPLGQQFF.

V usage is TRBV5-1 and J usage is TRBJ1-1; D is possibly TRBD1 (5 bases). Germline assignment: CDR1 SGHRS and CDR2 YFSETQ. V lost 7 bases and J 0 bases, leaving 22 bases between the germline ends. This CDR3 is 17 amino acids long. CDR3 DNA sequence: TGCGCCAGCTCCATCGGCAGGGCTTACTTCATGAACACTGAAGCTTTCTTT. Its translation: CASSIGRAYFMNTEAFF.

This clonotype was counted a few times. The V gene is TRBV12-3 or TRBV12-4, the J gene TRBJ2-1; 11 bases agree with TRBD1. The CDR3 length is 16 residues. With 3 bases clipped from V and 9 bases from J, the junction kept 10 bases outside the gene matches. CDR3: CASSLGRDRGSVEQFF. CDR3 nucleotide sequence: TGTGCCAGCAGTTTGGGGAGGGACAGGGGGTCGGTTGAGCAGTTCTTC.

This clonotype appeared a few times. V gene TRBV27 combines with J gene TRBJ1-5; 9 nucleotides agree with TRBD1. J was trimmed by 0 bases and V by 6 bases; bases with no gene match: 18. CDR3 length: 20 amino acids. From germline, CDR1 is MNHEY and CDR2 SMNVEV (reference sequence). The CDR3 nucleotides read TGTGCCAGCAGGAAAGGACAGGGGTCCTTATCCAGATTTAGCAATCAGCCCCAGCATTTT. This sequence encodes CASRKGQGSLSRFSNQPQHF.

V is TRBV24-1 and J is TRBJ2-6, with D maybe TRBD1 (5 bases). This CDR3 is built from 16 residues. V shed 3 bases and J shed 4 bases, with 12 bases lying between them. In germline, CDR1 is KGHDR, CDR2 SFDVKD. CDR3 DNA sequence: TGTGCCACCAGTGATCCCTGGGGCGCCGGGGCCAACGTCCTGACTTTC. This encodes CATSDPWGAGANVLTF.

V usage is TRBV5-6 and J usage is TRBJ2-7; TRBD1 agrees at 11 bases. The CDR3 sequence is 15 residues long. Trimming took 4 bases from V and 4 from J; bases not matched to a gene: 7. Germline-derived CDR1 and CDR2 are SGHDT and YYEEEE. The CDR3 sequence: CASSRGQGGIYEQYF. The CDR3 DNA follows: TGTGCCAGCAGCCGGGGACAGGGGGGGATATACGAGCAGTACTTC.

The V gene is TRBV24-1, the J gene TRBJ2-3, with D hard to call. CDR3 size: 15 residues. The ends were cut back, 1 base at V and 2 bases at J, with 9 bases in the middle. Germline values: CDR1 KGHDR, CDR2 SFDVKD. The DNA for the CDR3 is TGTGCCACCAGTGATTTCAGCCTTTACACAGATACGCAGTATTTT. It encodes CATSDFSLYTDTQYF.

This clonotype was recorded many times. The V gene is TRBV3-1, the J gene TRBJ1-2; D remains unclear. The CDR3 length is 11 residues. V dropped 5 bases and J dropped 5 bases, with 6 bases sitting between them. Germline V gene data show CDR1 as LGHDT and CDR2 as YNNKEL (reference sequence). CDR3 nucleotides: TGTGCCAGCAGCGGCAATTATGGCTACACCTTC. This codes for CASSGNYGYTF.

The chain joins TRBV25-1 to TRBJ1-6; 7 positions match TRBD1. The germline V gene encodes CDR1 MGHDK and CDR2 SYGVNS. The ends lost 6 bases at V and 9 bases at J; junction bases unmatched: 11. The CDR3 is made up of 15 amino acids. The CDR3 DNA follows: TGTGCCAGCAGGGGTGGAGGAGGGGGCATTTCACCCCTCCACTTT. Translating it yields CASRGGGGGISPLHF.

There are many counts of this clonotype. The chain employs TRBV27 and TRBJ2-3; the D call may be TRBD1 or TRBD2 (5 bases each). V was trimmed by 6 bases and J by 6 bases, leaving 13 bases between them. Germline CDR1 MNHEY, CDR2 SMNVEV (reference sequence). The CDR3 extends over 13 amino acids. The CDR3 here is CASSLWGSDTQYF. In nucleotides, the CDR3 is TGTGCCAGCAGCCTGTGGGGGTCGGATACGCAGTATTTT.

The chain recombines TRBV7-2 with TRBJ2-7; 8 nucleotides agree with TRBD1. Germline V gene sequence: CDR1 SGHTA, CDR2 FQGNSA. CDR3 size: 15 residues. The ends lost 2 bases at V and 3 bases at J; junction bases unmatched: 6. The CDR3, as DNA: TGTGCCAGCAGCTTAAGGACAGGGTGGGACTACGAGCAGTACTTC. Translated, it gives CASSLRTGWDYEQYF.

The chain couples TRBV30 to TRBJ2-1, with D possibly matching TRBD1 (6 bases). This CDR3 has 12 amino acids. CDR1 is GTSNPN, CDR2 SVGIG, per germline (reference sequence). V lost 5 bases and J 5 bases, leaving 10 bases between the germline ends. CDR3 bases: TGTGCCTGGTCGTCAGGGGACAATGAGCAGTTCTTC. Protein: CAWSSGDNEQFF.

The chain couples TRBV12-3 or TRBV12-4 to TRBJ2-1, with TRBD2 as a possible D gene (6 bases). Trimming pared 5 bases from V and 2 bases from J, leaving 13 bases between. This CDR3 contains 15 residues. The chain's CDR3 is CASSPGRGPYNEQFF. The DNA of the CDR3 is TGTGCCAGCAGTCCCGGGAGAGGGCCCTACAATGAGCAGTTCTTC.

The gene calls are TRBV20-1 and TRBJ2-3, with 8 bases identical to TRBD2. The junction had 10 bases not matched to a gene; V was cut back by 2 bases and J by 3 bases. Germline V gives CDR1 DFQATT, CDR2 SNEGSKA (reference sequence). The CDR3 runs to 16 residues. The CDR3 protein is CSARLRGGRITDTQYF. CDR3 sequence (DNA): TGCAGTGCTAGACTGCGCGGGGGGAGGATTACAGATACGCAGTATTTT.

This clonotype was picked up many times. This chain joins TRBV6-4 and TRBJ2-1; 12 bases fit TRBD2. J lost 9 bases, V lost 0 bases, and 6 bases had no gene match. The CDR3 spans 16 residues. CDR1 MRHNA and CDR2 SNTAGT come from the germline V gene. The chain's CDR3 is CASSDSLAGGPSEQFF. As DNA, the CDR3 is TGTGCCAGCAGTGACTCGCTAGCGGGAGGGCCTAGTGAGCAGTTCTTC.

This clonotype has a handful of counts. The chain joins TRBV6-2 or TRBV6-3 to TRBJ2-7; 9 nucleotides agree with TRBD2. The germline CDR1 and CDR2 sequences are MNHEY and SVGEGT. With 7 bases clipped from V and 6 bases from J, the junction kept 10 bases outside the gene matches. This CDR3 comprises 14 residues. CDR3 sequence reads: CASNTQAGGFEQYF. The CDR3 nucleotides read TGTGCCAGCAATACCCAAGCGGGAGGATTCGAGCAGTACTTC.

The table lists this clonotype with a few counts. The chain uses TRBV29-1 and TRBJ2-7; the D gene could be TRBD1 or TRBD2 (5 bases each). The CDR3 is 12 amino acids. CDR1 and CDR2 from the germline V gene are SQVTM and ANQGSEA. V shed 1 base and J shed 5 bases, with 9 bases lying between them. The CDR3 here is CSVEGSGHEQYF. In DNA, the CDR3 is TGCAGCGTTGAAGGTTCGGGACACGAGCAGTACTTC.